The sequence of this T cell receptor beta chain was determined in a study of blood T cell repertoires in COVID-19. Clones were sequenced by immunoSEQ multiplex PCR, and TCRdb holds only the in-frame ones, with some missing. Of about 190,000 clones detected, around four fifths appear once; the ten largest clones hold less than 20%. Trimming shortened V by 6 bases and J by 13 bases, and 10 bases separated the two germline ends. The CDR3 extends over 11 amino acids. Germline values: CDR1 SEHNR, CDR2 FQNEAQ (reference sequence). This TCR was sampled from a human donor in a cohort sampled during active COVID-19. The sample was peripheral blood. The rearrangement uses TRBV7-9 and TRBJ1-6, with D unresolved. The CDR3 DNA sequence: TGTGCCAGCAGTACCGGGGTGCCCCTCCACTTT. Amino acid sequence: CASSTGVPLHF.